These 26 T cell receptor beta chains came from one sample sequenced in a study of control samples from healthy donors and cancer patients. Produced via immunoSEQ multiplex PCR; TCRdb's table is partial and in-frame only. The sample consists of around 140,000 clones, roughly 92% of them appearing once. Material for sequencing was blood. These receptors all come from a man aged 35 to 55 in good health.

The rearrangement uses TRBV5-4 and TRBJ2-3, with a possible D match to TRBD2 (7 bases). The V end lost 1 base, the J end lost 3 bases, and 15 bases lay between the germline ends. Looked up from germline, CDR1 is SGHNT and CDR2 is YYREEE (reference sequence). The CDR3 runs to 16 residues. This chain's CDR3 is CASSLYRGGGTDTQYF. CDR3 DNA: TGTGCCAGCAGCTTGTACAGAGGGGGAGGGACAGATACGCAGTATTTT.

This clone was recorded once. V and J are TRBV7-9 and TRBJ1-2; 9 bases match TRBD1. V shed 6 bases, J shed 5 bases, and the junction held 7 bases outside the gene matches. This CDR3 has 14 residues. Per germline, CDR1 SEHNR and CDR2 FQNEAQ (reference sequence). CDR3 in amino acids: CASRSIGTGYGYTF. The CDR3 DNA sequence: TGTGCCAGCAGGTCAATCGGGACAGGGTATGGCTACACCTTC.

The chain is built from TRBV10-3 and TRBJ2-2; 8 bases match TRBD1. Trimming took 8 bases from V and 0 from J; bases not matched to a gene: 11. This CDR3 contains 17 residues. The germline V gene has CDR1 ENHRY and CDR2 SYGVKD. The CDR3 coding sequence is TGTGCCATCGGATTGGACAGGGTCTCTCCGAACACCGGGGAGCTGTTTTTT. It codes for CAIGLDRVSPNTGELFF.

The chain has TRBV11-2 and TRBJ1-6; TRBD1 is a possible D gene (6 bases). The CDR3 has 16 amino acids. Trimming stripped 2 bases from V and 10 bases from J, with 18 bases between. Germline-derived CDR1 and CDR2 are SGHAT and FQNNGV. The CDR3 DNA follows: TGTGCCAGCAGCTTACCCCTTTGGAGGGGGTTGTCACCCCTCCACTTT. Encoded protein: CASSLPLWRGLSPLHF.

The chain carries TRBV15 and TRBJ2-2, with 14 bases identical to TRBD2. Germline trimming cut 0 bases from V and 5 bases from J; bases unmatched to any gene: 8. From germline, CDR1 is LNHNV and CDR2 YYDKDF (reference sequence). There are 19 residues in the CDR3. The CDR3 bases are TGTGCCACCAGCAGAGAGGGACTAGCGGGAGCCCCGAGGACCGGGGAGCTGTTTTTT. Protein: CATSREGLAGAPRTGELFF.

The chain is built from TRBV14 and TRBJ2-3; the D gene is possibly TRBD2 (6 bases). The V gene lost 0 bases and the J gene lost 4 bases, with 20 bases spanning the gap. CDR3 length equals 18 residues. From germline, CDR1 is SGHDN and CDR2 FVKESK. The CDR3 reads CASSQDREFAGLADTQYF. Here the CDR3 DNA reads TGTGCCAGCAGCCAAGATCGTGAGTTTGCGGGATTAGCAGATACGCAGTATTTT.

The J gene is TRBJ1-2, the V gene TRBV19; D not certain. The germline gives CDR1 LNHDA, CDR2 SQIVND (reference sequence). The CDR3 contains 14 residues. Trimming took off 4 bases at V and 8 bases at J, with 17 bases between the two ends. The CDR3, as DNA: TGTGCCAGTAGTACCTCTGTTGGGCCACAAGGCTACACCTTC. Residues: CASSTSVGPQGYTF.

The V gene is TRBV27, the J gene TRBJ1-2, with 7 nucleotides matching TRBD1. The CDR3 has 14 amino acids. V was pared by 2 bases and J by 6 bases, with 6 bases of the junction left unmatched. Germline V gene lookup returns CDR1 MNHEY and CDR2 SMNVEV (reference sequence). For the CDR3, the DNA is TGTGCCAGCAGTTTAGCTCGGACAGGCCATGGCTACACCTTC. Protein: CASSLARTGHGYTF.

V gene TRBV2 combines with J gene TRBJ2-7, with TRBD1 matching over 10 bases. J gave up 1 base and V 6 bases, and 15 bases lay outside the gene matches. Looked up from germline, CDR1 is SNHLY and CDR2 is FYNNEI. CDR3 length: 18 residues. The CDR3 DNA reads TGTGCCAGCAGGGCCCGGGACAGGGGTAATAGCGGGTCCTACGAGCAGTACTTC. Encoded protein: CASRARDRGNSGSYEQYF.

The chain has TRBV28 and TRBJ2-3; no reliable D call. Germline-derived CDR1 and CDR2 are MDHEN and SYDVKM. The CDR3 extends over 13 amino acids. Trimming stripped 3 bases from V and 1 base from J, with 5 bases between. CDR3 in amino acids: CASSFSGTDTQYF. CDR3 bases: TGTGCCAGCAGTTTCTCTGGCACAGATACGCAGTATTTT.

This clone has only a few counts. This chain uses TRBV19 with TRBJ1-3; unclear D gene. The germline V gene encodes CDR1 LNHDA and CDR2 SQIVND (reference sequence). The ends were cut back, 3 bases at V and 4 bases at J, with 16 bases in the middle. CDR3 length: 16 amino acids. The CDR3 coding sequence is TGTGCCAGTAGTATGAAGGCAGGAGCAGGAGGAAACACCATATATTTT. This gives the protein CASSMKAGAGGNTIYF.

V is TRBV7-3 and J is TRBJ2-1, with 8 bases identical to TRBD2. Trimming removed 5 bases from V and 9 bases from J; junction bases left unmatched: 12. From germline, CDR1 is SGHTA and CDR2 FQGTGA. This CDR3 contains 15 residues. CDR3 loop: CASSPSGLAAGEQFF. CDR3 DNA: TGTGCCAGCAGCCCGTCCGGACTAGCTGCGGGTGAGCAGTTCTTC.

The J gene is TRBJ2-7, the V gene TRBV27; D ambiguous. Germline CDR1 MNHEY, CDR2 SMNVEV (reference sequence). Trimming cost V 3 bases and J 2 bases, with 8 bases left between them. CDR3 length: 13 amino acids. CDR3 amino acids: CASSLGGTYEQYF. The DNA of the CDR3 is TGTGCCAGCAGTTTGGGCGGAACCTACGAGCAGTACTTC.

The chain is built from TRBV7-2 and TRBJ2-3, with a possible D match to TRBD1 (6 bases). The CDR3 has 16 amino acids. Germline CDR1 SGHTA, CDR2 FQGNSA. The germline V and J ends were trimmed by 5 bases and 0 bases, with 15 bases remaining between them. CDR3 coding DNA: TGTGCCAGCAGCCATAAACCGGGACATAGCACAGATACGCAGTATTTT. This gives the protein CASSHKPGHSTDTQYF.

This clone was detected once. CDR3 coding DNA: TGTGCCAGTAGTATAGGAGGGGGGGAGCAGTACTTC. Amino acid sequence: CASSIGGGEQYF. This chain links TRBV19 with TRBJ2-7; the D call may be TRBD1 or TRBD2 (6 bases each). Germline-derived CDR1 and CDR2 are LNHDA and SQIVND (reference sequence). This CDR3 is 12 amino acids long. V lost 1 base and J lost 7, with 8 bases in between.

The chain couples TRBV5-1 to TRBJ2-3; D possibly corresponds to TRBD2 (6 bases). This CDR3 has 16 residues. From germline, CDR1 is SGHRS and CDR2 YFSETQ. Trimming took off 1 base at V and 3 bases at J, with 15 bases between the two ends. CDR3 nucleotides: TGCGCCAGCAGCTTGATACTAGCTGGACCGACAGATACGCAGTATTTT. This translates into CASSLILAGPTDTQYF.

The rearrangement uses TRBV6-2 or TRBV6-3 and TRBJ2-7; 8 nucleotides line up with TRBD1. V was clipped by 4 bases and J by 0 bases; unmatched bases: 2. Germline loops: CDR1 MNHEY, CDR2 SVGEGT. This CDR3 comprises 14 residues. The CDR3 sequence: CASSWTGSSYEQYF. In nucleotides, the CDR3 is TGTGCCAGCAGTTGGACAGGGAGCTCCTACGAGCAGTACTTC.

The chain recombines TRBV9 with TRBJ2-3, with D perhaps TRBD2 (6 bases). From germline, CDR1 is SGDLS and CDR2 YYNGEE. This CDR3 contains 16 residues. Trimming removed 0 bases at V and 0 bases at J, with 11 bases between. CDR3 residues: CASSVVLASSTDTQYF. DNA of the CDR3: TGTGCCAGCAGCGTAGTCCTAGCGTCTAGCACAGATACGCAGTATTTT. The entire variable domain, with the rest obtained from reference TRBV9 and TRBJ2-3, is as follows: DSGVTQTPKHLITATGQRVTLRCSPRSGDLSVYWYQQSLDQGLQFLIQYYNGEERAKGNILERFSAQQFPDLHSELNLSSLELGDSALYFCASSVVLASSTDTQYFGPGTRLTVL.

CDR3 amino acids: CASSLGDEQYF. The CDR3 region has the DNA TGTGCCAGCAGTTTAGGCGACGAGCAGTACTTC. This rearrangement joins TRBV28 to TRBJ2-7, with unresolved D. This CDR3 has 11 residues. Germline V CDR1 and CDR2: MDHEN, SYDVKM. V gave up 2 bases and J gave up 5 bases, with 4 bases separating them. The complete variable domain, with remaining parts taken from reference TRBV28 and TRBJ2-7, reads DVKVTQSSRYLVKRTGEKVFLECVQDMDHENMFWYRQDPGLGLRLIYFSYDVKMKEKGDIPEGYSVSREKKERFSLILESASTNQTSMYLCASSLGDEQYFGPGTRLTVT.

The CDR3 reads CATSDPQDSDTEAFF. The CDR3 DNA follows: TGTGCCACCAGTGATCCACAGGACAGCGACACTGAAGCTTTCTTT. The rearrangement links TRBV24-1 to TRBJ1-1, with D possibly TRBD1 on 6 matching bases. CDR1 is KGHDR and CDR2 is SFDVKD in the germline V gene. V shed 3 bases and J shed 3 bases, with 13 bases lying between them. CDR3 length equals 15 residues.

The V gene is TRBV11-2, the J gene TRBJ2-5; D is unclear. Trimming pared 1 base from V and 7 bases from J, leaving 22 bases between. CDR1 is SGHAT and CDR2 is FQNNGV in the germline V gene. The CDR3 covers 17 residues. This CDR3 reads CASSLGTGSIRRSTQYF. For the CDR3, the DNA is TGTGCCAGCAGCTTAGGAACGGGTTCCATCCGGCGGTCGACCCAGTACTTC.

The chain is built from TRBV18 and TRBJ1-1; D is perhaps TRBD1 (6 bases). Germline lookup yields CDR1 KGHSH and CDR2 LQKENI. Trimming removed 4 bases at V and 0 bases at J, with 15 bases between. The CDR3 is made up of 16 amino acids. This CDR3 reads CASSRQGQEVNTEAFF. CDR3 sequence (DNA): TGTGCCAGCTCACGGCAGGGGCAAGAGGTGAACACTGAAGCTTTCTTT.

CDR3 nucleotides: TGTGCCTGGAGTGTAGACCAGGGGAGCTATGGCTACACCTTC. This encodes CAWSVDQGSYGYTF. The chain uses TRBV30 and TRBJ1-2; perhaps TRBD1 as D (6 bases). The V gene lost 0 bases and the J gene lost 4 bases, with 12 bases spanning the gap. Germline CDR1 is GTSNPN and CDR2 is SVGIG (reference sequence). This CDR3 is 14 amino acids long.

The genes are TRBV19 and TRBJ1-1; D is undetermined. This CDR3 has 12 residues. The germline V and J ends were trimmed by 8 bases and 3 bases, with 10 bases remaining between them. The germline V gene encodes CDR1 LNHDA and CDR2 SQIVND (reference sequence). The CDR3: CASSQRDTEAFF. The CDR3 DNA reads TGTGCCAGTTCTCAGAGGGACACTGAAGCTTTCTTT.

The rearrangement joins TRBV4-3 to TRBJ2-2, with D perhaps matching TRBD2 (6 bases). V was shortened by 0 bases and J by 6 bases, with 8 bases between the two germline ends. Germline CDR1 reads LGHNA; CDR2 reads YSLEER. This CDR3 region has 14 residues. CDR3 amino acids: CASSQDRGAGELFF. CDR3 in DNA: TGCGCCAGCAGCCAAGATCGCGGGGCCGGGGAGCTGTTTTTT.

The V call is TRBV6-6, the J call TRBJ1-5; tentatively, D is TRBD1 (5 bases). Germline V CDR1 and CDR2: MNHNY, SVGAGI (reference sequence). The CDR3 contains 11 residues. Trimming took off 6 bases at V and 12 bases at J, with 12 bases between the two ends. The CDR3 nucleotides read TGTGCCAGCAGCATGAATCAGGGCCAGCATTTT. As protein: CASSMNQGQHF.